The 4 T cell receptor beta chains below were found in one sample sequenced in a study of T cell responses to AZD1222 COVID-19 vaccine. This table comes from immunoSEQ multiplex PCR, and its TCRdb copy is limited to in-frame clones, with some not included. Of under 200,000 clones in the sample, around nine tenths were seen once. This sample comprised peripheral blood, obtained 28 days after the second dose of the MenACWY control vaccine. Receptors were obtained from an adult who received the MenACWY meningococcal vaccine as a control.

The chain has TRBV3-1 (or the pseudogene TRBV3-2) and TRBJ2-3; the match to TRBD2 covers 7 bases. The CDR3 extends over 17 amino acids. CDR1 and CDR2 (germline): LGHDT, YNNKEL (reference sequence). Losses at the gene ends were 4 bases for V and 5 bases for J; bases not matched to a gene: 15. CDR3 loop: CASSRFRDSRGEDTQYF. The CDR3 DNA is TGTGCCAGCAGCCGATTCAGGGACTCCCGGGGGGAAGATACGCAGTATTTT.

This clone occurred once. The V call is TRBV29-1, the J call TRBJ1-1, with 9 bases that match TRBD1. Germline CDR1 and CDR2: SQVTM and ANQGSEA. Germline trimming cut 4 bases from V and 0 bases from J; bases unmatched to any gene: 0. The CDR3 covers 13 residues. As DNA, the CDR3 is TGCAGCGTTGGGGACAGGGTGAACACTGAAGCTTTCTTT. This gives the protein CSVGDRVNTEAFF.

This clone occurred a few times. The chain combines TRBV6-2 or TRBV6-3 with TRBJ2-7; D is perhaps TRBD2 (5 bases). The CDR3 extends over 15 amino acids. V shed 3 bases and J shed 2 bases, with 14 bases lying between them. CDR1 and CDR2 (germline): MNHEY, SVGEGT. The CDR3 nucleotides read TGTGCCAGCAGTTATCCCCGGGGTGAGGCCTACGAGCAGTACTTC. This encodes CASSYPRGEAYEQYF.

The chain joins TRBV5-1 to TRBJ1-3; D may be TRBD1 (5 bases). The CDR3 runs 15 residues. V dropped 4 bases and J dropped 0 bases, with 11 bases sitting between them. Germline values: CDR1 SGHRS, CDR2 YFSETQ. The CDR3 loop reads CASSQDNFSGNTIYF. CDR3 in DNA: TGCGCCAGCAGCCAGGACAACTTCTCTGGAAACACCATATATTTT.